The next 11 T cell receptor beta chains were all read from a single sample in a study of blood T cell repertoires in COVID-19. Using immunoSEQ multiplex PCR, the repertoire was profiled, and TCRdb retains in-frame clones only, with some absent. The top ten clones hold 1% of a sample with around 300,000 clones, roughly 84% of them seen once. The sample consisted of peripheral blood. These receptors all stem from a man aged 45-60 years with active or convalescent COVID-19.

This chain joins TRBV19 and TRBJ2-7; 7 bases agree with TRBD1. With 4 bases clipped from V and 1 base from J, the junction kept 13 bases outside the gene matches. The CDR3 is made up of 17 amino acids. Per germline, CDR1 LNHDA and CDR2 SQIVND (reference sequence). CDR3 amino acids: CASSTPQGRGRSYEQYF. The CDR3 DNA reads TGTGCCAGTAGTACCCCCCAGGGAAGGGGGCGATCCTACGAGCAGTACTTC.

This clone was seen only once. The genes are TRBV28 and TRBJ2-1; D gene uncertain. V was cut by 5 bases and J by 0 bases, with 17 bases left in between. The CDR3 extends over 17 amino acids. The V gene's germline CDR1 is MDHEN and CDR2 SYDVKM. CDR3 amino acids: CASSPAVGRSSYNEQFF. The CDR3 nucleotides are TGTGCCAGCAGTCCCGCTGTCGGCCGGAGCTCCTACAATGAGCAGTTCTTC.

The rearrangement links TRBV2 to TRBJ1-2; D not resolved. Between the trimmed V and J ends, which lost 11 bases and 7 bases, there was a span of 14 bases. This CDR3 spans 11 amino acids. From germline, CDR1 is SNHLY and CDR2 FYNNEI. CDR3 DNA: TGTGCCGGAGCTAATTTGTCTGGCTACACCTTC. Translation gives CAGANLSGYTF.

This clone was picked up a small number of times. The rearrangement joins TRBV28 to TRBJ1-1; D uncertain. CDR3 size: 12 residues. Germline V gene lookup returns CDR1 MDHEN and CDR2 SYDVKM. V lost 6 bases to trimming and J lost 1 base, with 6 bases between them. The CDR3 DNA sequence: TGTGCCAGCAGACCAGGGAACACTGAAGCTTTCTTT. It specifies CASRPGNTEAFF.

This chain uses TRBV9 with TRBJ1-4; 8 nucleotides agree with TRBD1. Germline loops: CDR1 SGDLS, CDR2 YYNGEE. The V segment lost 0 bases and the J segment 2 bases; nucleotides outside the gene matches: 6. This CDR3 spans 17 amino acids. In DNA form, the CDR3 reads TGTGCCAGCAGCGTAGGGCGACAGGGGAGGACTAATGAAAAACTGTTTTTT. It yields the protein CASSVGRQGRTNEKLFF.

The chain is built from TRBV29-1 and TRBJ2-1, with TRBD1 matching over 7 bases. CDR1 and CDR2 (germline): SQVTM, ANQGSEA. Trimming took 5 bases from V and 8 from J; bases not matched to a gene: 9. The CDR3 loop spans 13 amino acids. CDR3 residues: CSVRVQGKDEQFF. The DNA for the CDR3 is TGCAGCGTTCGAGTACAGGGGAAAGATGAGCAGTTCTTC.

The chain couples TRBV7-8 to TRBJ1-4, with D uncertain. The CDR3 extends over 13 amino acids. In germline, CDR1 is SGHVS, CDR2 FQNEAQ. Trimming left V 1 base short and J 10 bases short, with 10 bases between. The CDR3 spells CASSLDREGKLFF. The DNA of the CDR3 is TGTGCCAGCAGCTTAGACAGAGAAGGAAAACTGTTTTTT.

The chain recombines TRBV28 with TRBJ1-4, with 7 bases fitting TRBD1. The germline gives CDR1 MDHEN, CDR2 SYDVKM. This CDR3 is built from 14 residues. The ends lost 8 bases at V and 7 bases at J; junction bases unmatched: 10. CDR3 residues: CASGLQGTTEKLFF. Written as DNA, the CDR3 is TGTGCCAGCGGCCTACAGGGGACGACTGAAAAACTGTTTTTT.

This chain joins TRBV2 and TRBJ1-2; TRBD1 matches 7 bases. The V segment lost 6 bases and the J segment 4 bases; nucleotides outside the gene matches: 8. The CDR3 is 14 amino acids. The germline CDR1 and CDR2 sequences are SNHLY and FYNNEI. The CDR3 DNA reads TGTGCCAGCAGGGAGACAGGGAACTTCTATGGCTACACCTTC. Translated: CASRETGNFYGYTF.

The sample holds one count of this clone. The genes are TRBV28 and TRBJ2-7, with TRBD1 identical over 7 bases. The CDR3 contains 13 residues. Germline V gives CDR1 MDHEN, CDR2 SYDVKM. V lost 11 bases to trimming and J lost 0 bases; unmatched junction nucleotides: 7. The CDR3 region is CAVRDSLSYEQYF. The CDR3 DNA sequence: TGTGCCGTCCGGGACAGCCTCTCCTACGAGCAGTACTTC.

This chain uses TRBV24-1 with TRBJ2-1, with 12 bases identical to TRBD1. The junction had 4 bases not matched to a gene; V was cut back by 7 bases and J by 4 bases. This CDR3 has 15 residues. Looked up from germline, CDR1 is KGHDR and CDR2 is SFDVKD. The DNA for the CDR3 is TGTGCCACCAGCTCGGGACAGGGGGCTTACAATGAGCAGTTCTTC. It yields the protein CATSSGQGAYNEQFF.